This T cell receptor beta chain was identified in a study of blood T cells in healthy people across ages. The authors ran a second PCR of roughly 6 to 11 cycles using a sample-barcoded 5' primer and a J-beta primer mix. TCRdb used MiXCR to reprocess the 5' RACE reads, holding one entry per CDR3 protein. The data hold more than 650,000 distinct CDR3 sequences, with approximately 22% observed a single time. The CDR3 loop spans 16 amino acids. Looked up from germline, CDR1 is MDHEN and CDR2 is SYDVKM. Trimming took off 2 bases at V and 1 base at J, with 11 bases between the two ends. Sample: blood. The rearrangement uses TRBV28 and TRBJ2-2; D not certain. The receptor's source is a man between 65 and 85 years old in good health. DNA for the CDR3: TGTGCCAGCAGTTTAAATCCCGGCGGGAACACCGGGGAGCTGTTTTTT. Its translation: CASSLNPGGNTGELFF.